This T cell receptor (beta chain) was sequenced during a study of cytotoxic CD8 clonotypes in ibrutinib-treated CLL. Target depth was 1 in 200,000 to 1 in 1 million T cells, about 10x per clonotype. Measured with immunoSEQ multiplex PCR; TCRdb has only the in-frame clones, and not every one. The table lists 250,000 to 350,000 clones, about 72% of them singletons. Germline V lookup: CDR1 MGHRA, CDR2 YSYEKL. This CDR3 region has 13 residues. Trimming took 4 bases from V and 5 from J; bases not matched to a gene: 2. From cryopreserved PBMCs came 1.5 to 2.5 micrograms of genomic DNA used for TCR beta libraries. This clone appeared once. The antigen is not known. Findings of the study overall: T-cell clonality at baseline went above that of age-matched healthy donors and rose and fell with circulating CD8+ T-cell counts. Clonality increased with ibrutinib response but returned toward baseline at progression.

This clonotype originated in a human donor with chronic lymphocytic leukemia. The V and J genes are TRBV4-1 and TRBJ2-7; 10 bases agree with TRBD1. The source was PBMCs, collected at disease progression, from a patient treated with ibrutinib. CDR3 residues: CASSPGTGDEQYF. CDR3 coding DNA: TGCGCCAGCAGCCCGGGGACAGGGGACGAGCAGTACTTC.